Presented here are 8 T cell receptor beta chains from one specimen sequenced in a study of blood T cell repertoires in COVID-19. The data were produced by immunoSEQ multiplex PCR, yet TCRdb's version contains in-frame clones alone and is incomplete. This sample has roughly 250,000 clones; approximately 90% occur once, and the top ten carry approximately 2%. Sequenced sample: PBMCs or T cells enriched from blood (not recorded which). All receptors derive from a woman under 30 who had recovered from COVID-19.

This clone was counted a single time. This chain links TRBV7-9 with TRBJ1-1; tentative D call: TRBD1 (6 bases). The ends were cut back, 0 bases at V and 1 base at J, with 6 bases in the middle. Germline V gives CDR1 SEHNR, CDR2 FQNEAQ (reference sequence). The CDR3 consists of 14 residues. The CDR3 sequence is CASSLAGQNTEAFF. The CDR3 DNA sequence: TGTGCCAGCAGCTTAGCGGGACAGAACACTGAAGCTTTCTTT.

In this sample, this clone turned up once. This chain connects TRBV11-1 to TRBJ1-6; D may be TRBD1 (5 bases). Trimming took 3 bases from V and 5 from J, leaving 14 bases between them. CDR3 length: 16 amino acids. CDR1 SGHAT and CDR2 FQDESV come from the germline V gene (reference sequence). This CDR3 reads CASSLATAENNSPLHF. The CDR3 region has the DNA TGTGCCAGCAGCTTGGCGACAGCCGAAAATAATTCACCCCTCCACTTT.

A note on this clone: The junction does not match germline at one end; this may be a read error. The rearrangement joins TRBV7-9 to TRBJ1-1; D may be TRBD1 (6 bases). Germline V gene lookup returns CDR1 SEHNR and CDR2 FQNEAQ (reference sequence). The CDR3 covers 11 residues. The CDR3 spells CASSLGEGVIF. The DNA of the CDR3 is TGTGCCAGCAGCTTGGGGGAGGGGGTTATCTTT.

CDR3: CATSDNGQGGYTF. In DNA form, the CDR3 reads TGTGCCACCAGTGACAACGGACAGGGAGGCTACACCTTC. The genes are TRBV24-1 and TRBJ1-2; TRBD1 matches at 8 bases. After removal of 4 bases from V and 8 bases from J, the junction contained 5 bases not matched to a gene. The CDR3 spans 13 residues. Germline V CDR1 and CDR2: KGHDR, SFDVKD.

The CDR3 is CATRGTGGVEGLRWDEQFF. The CDR3 region has the DNA TGTGCCACCAGGGGGACAGGGGGCGTTGAGGGACTTCGGTGGGATGAGCAGTTCTTC. V and J are TRBV28 and TRBJ2-1; 12 bases align to TRBD1. This CDR3 is 19 amino acids long. V shed 10 bases and J 8 bases; nucleotides not matched to a gene: 24. The V gene's germline CDR1 is MDHEN and CDR2 SYDVKM. The full variable domain, completed using reference TRBV28 and TRBJ2-1, is DVKVTQSSRYLVKRTGEKVFLECVQDMDHENMFWYRQDPGLGLRLIYFSYDVKMKEKGDIPEGYSVSREKKERFSLILESASTNQTSMYLCATRGTGGVEGLRWDEQFFGPGTRLTVL.

The chain uses TRBV9 and TRBJ2-3; TRBD2 matches at 7 bases. The CDR3 consists of 16 residues. With 0 bases clipped from V and 2 bases from J, the junction kept 6 bases outside the gene matches. In germline, CDR1 is SGDLS, CDR2 YYNGEE. CDR3 DNA sequence: TGTGCCAGCAGCGTAGGCGTGGCGGGAGACACAGATACGCAGTATTTT. Translating it yields CASSVGVAGDTDTQYF.

This clone was found a few times. V gene TRBV28 combines with J gene TRBJ2-7; tentatively, D is TRBD1 (5 bases). CDR3 length: 13 residues. The germline V gene has CDR1 MDHEN and CDR2 SYDVKM. The ends were cut back, 10 bases at V and 0 bases at J, with 13 bases in the middle. As DNA, the CDR3 is TGTGCCACCCTCCTCAGGGACTCCTACGAGCAGTACTTC. Amino acid sequence: CATLLRDSYEQYF.

This chain connects TRBV19 to TRBJ1-2; D perhaps matches TRBD1 (6 bases). V lost 1 base and J lost 3, with 18 bases in between. The CDR3 is 17 residues long. Germline CDR1 is LNHDA and CDR2 is SQIVND (reference sequence). CDR3 loop: CASSIGVQGYDDYGYTF. The CDR3 bases are TGTGCCAGTAGTATAGGGGTACAGGGATACGATGACTATGGCTACACCTTC.